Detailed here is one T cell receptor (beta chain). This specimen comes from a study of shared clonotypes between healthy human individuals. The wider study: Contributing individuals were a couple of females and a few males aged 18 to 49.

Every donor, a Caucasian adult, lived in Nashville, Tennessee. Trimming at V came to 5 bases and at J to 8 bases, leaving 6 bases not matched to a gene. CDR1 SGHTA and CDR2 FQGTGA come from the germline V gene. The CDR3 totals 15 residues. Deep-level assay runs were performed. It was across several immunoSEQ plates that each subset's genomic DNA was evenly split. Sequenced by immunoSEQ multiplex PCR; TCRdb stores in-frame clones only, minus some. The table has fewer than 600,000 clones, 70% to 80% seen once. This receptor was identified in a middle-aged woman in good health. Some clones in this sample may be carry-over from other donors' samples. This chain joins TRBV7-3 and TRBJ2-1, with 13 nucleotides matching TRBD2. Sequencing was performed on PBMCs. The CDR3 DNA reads TGTGCCAGCAGCACAACTAGCGGGAGGGGGTATGAGCAGTTCTTC. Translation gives CASSTTSGRGYEQFF.